The 32 T cell receptor beta chains listed next were all sequenced from one sample in a study of blood T cell repertoires in COVID-19. Clones were sequenced by immunoSEQ multiplex PCR, and TCRdb holds only the in-frame ones, with some missing. The repertoire holds 350,000 to 400,000 clones, with about 90% as singletons. The sequencing input was PBMCs or T cells enriched from blood (not recorded which). These receptors all stem from a woman aged 25 to 39 who had recovered from COVID-19.

This clone was found once. The rearrangement links TRBV18 to TRBJ2-1, with D possibly TRBD2 on 5 matching bases. The CDR3 length is 16 residues. Germline loops: CDR1 KGHSH, CDR2 LQKENI. V lost 3 bases and J lost 3, with 15 bases in between. This chain's CDR3 is CASSPENRGYYNEQFF. CDR3 bases: TGTGCCAGCTCACCGGAGAATCGAGGGTACTACAATGAGCAGTTCTTC.

The chain is built from TRBV13 and TRBJ2-5, with 7 bases identical to TRBD1. V shed 7 bases, J shed 5 bases, and the junction held 7 bases outside the gene matches. The CDR3 is 13 amino acids. The germline V gene encodes CDR1 PRHDT and CDR2 FYEKMQ (reference sequence). CDR3 loop: CASNYRGLETQYF. CDR3 bases: TGTGCCAGCAACTACAGGGGTTTGGAGACCCAGTACTTC.

This rearrangement joins TRBV3-1 (or the pseudogene TRBV3-2) to TRBJ2-7; perhaps TRBD1 as D (6 bases). The CDR3 extends over 17 amino acids. Deletions cut 1 base from V and 0 bases from J, with 16 bases between. Germline V gives CDR1 LGHDT, CDR2 YNNKEL (reference sequence). In DNA form, the CDR3 reads TGTGCCAGCAGCCAAGGAAGTCAGGGGTATAGCTCCTACGAGCAGTACTTC. Residues: CASSQGSQGYSSYEQYF.

The sample holds one count of this clone. The chain has TRBV28 and TRBJ2-7; maybe TRBD1 (5 bases). This CDR3 is 11 amino acids long. Germline assignment: CDR1 MDHEN and CDR2 SYDVKM. V shed 11 bases and J shed 7 bases, with 15 bases lying between them. CDR3 sequence: CAAAGFLEQYF. CDR3 DNA sequence: TGTGCCGCTGCAGGGTTTCTAGAGCAGTACTTC.

This clone turned up a few times. This chain connects TRBV5-6 to TRBJ1-1; 7 bases are shared with TRBD1. The V segment lost 3 bases and the J segment 1 base; nucleotides outside the gene matches: 6. CDR1 and CDR2 from the germline V gene are SGHDT and YYEEEE. This CDR3 spans 15 amino acids. For the CDR3, the DNA is TGTGCCAGCAGCTCCCTTCGACAGGGGAACACTGAAGCTTTCTTT. Protein product: CASSSLRQGNTEAFF.

V usage is TRBV4-3 and J usage is TRBJ2-7; 10 bases line up with TRBD2. This CDR3 region has 18 residues. The germline gives CDR1 LGHNA, CDR2 YSLEER. V lost 0 bases and J lost 2; bases outside the gene matches: 10. The CDR3: CASSQDRSGGTLAYEQYF. In nucleotides, the CDR3 is TGCGCCAGCAGCCAAGATCGTAGCGGGGGGACGCTCGCCTACGAGCAGTACTTC.

DNA for the CDR3: TGTGCCAGCAGTTCCCGGGGGAGCTCCTACGAGCAGTACTTC. It yields the protein CASSSRGSSYEQYF. V is TRBV6-5 and J is TRBJ2-7; TRBD2 is a possible D gene (6 bases). Germline V lookup: CDR1 MNHEY, CDR2 SVGAGI. V was pared by 4 bases and J by 0 bases, with 10 bases between. The CDR3 length is 14 residues.

The rearrangement uses TRBV12-3 or TRBV12-4 and TRBJ1-2; D remains ambiguous. The V and J ends lost 8 bases and 0 bases respectively, with 10 bases between them. The CDR3 runs 13 residues. The CDR3 DNA is TGTGCCAGCTGCTGGGGAGCTAACTATGGCTACACCTTC. Its translation is CASCWGANYGYTF.

The chain links TRBV6-5 to TRBJ1-2; TRBD1 aligns across 9 bases. V dropped 6 bases and J dropped 2; count of bases not matched to a gene: 7. Germline V gene data show CDR1 as MNHEY and CDR2 as SVGAGI. This CDR3 spans 15 amino acids. The CDR3 nucleotides are TGTGCCAGCAGAAAACCGGGACAGGGAAACTATGGCTACACCTTC. Protein sequence: CASRKPGQGNYGYTF.

The chain employs TRBV5-5 and TRBJ2-2; 7 nucleotides agree with TRBD1. The CDR3 extends over 16 amino acids. After removal of 1 base from V and 1 base from J, the junction contained 4 bases not matched to a gene. The germline V gene encodes CDR1 SGHKS and CDR2 YYEKEE (reference sequence). The CDR3 sequence is CASSLSTGMNTGELFF. In DNA form, the CDR3 reads TGTGCCAGCAGCTTGTCGACAGGGATGAACACCGGGGAGCTGTTTTTT.

This chain connects TRBV5-8 to TRBJ1-4; D remains unclear. The V gene's germline CDR1 is SGHTS and CDR2 YDEGEE. The CDR3 is made up of 14 amino acids. V was shortened by 0 bases and J by 5 bases, with 8 bases between the two germline ends. CDR3 protein: CASSLVVPNEKLFF. Here the CDR3 DNA reads TGTGCCAGCAGCTTGGTTGTCCCGAATGAAAAACTGTTTTTT.

This chain uses TRBV3-1 (or the pseudogene TRBV3-2) with TRBJ2-5; D perhaps matches TRBD1 (5 bases). CDR3 length: 14 residues. The germline gives CDR1 LGHDT, CDR2 YNNKEL (reference sequence). The V end was cut by 8 bases, the J end by 2 bases, with 15 bases between. The CDR3 sequence: CASSAAGQQETQYF. The CDR3 coding sequence is TGTGCCAGCTCTGCGGCAGGACAACAAGAGACCCAGTACTTC.

This chain connects TRBV11-2 to TRBJ1-1; tentatively, D is TRBD1 (6 bases). The CDR3 is made up of 16 amino acids. Per germline, CDR1 SGHAT and CDR2 FQNNGV. V lost 1 base and J 1 base, leaving 13 bases between the germline ends. DNA for the CDR3: TGTGCCAGCAGCTTAGTCGGGGGGCTGGGGAACACTGAAGCTTTCTTT. This gives the protein CASSLVGGLGNTEAFF.

The chain combines TRBV4-2 with TRBJ2-7; 10 bases align to TRBD1. The CDR3 is made up of 15 amino acids. The germline CDR1 and CDR2 sequences are LGHNA and YNFKEQ. With V trimmed by 1 base and J by 4 bases, 4 bases remained unmatched. The CDR3, as DNA: TGTGCCAGCAGCCAAGCCGGGACAGGGGCATACGAGCAGTACTTC. Encoded protein: CASSQAGTGAYEQYF.

The chain recombines TRBV13 with TRBJ1-2; 7 nucleotides match TRBD1. V lost 5 bases to trimming and J lost 2 bases; unmatched junction nucleotides: 14. The CDR3 length is 17 residues. Germline-derived CDR1 and CDR2 are PRHDT and FYEKMQ (reference sequence). As DNA, the CDR3 is TGTGCCAGCAGCCCGGGACCGACAGGGAAAGGGAACTATGGCTACACCTTC. Translating gives CASSPGPTGKGNYGYTF.

This chain connects TRBV5-4 to TRBJ2-7, with TRBD2 identical over 7 bases. The CDR3 has 14 amino acids. Per germline, CDR1 SGHNT and CDR2 YYREEE (reference sequence). V shed 2 bases and J 6 bases; nucleotides not matched to a gene: 8. The DNA of the CDR3 is TGTGCCAGCAGCTTCCGGGACTACCCGACCGAGCAGTACTTC. The encoded protein is CASSFRDYPTEQYF. Drawing the rest from reference TRBV5-4 and TRBJ2-7, the complete variable domain is ETGVTQSPTHLIKTRGQQVTLRCSSQSGHNTVSWYQQALGQGPQFIFQYYREEENGRGNFPPRFSGLQFPNYSSELNVNALELDDSALYLCASSFRDYPTEQYFGPGTRLTVT.

V and J are TRBV5-1 and TRBJ1-6; 7 nucleotides match TRBD1. Trimming removed 4 bases from V and 8 bases from J; junction bases left unmatched: 9. CDR1 is SGHRS and CDR2 is YFSETQ in the germline V gene. This CDR3 has 15 amino acids. CDR3 nucleotides: TGCGCCAGCAGCCCGGCCCCCACAGGGGATTCACCCCTCCACTTT. This translates into CASSPAPTGDSPLHF. Drawing the rest from reference TRBV5-1 and TRBJ1-6, the complete variable domain is KAGVTQTPRYLIKTRGQQVTLSCSPISGHRSVSWYQQTPGQGLQFLFEYFSETQRNKGNFPGRFSGRQFSNSRSEMNVSTLELGDSALYLCASSPAPTGDSPLHFGNGTRLTVT.

V usage is TRBV27 and J usage is TRBJ2-7; D is possibly TRBD1 (5 bases). Germline lookup yields CDR1 MNHEY and CDR2 SMNVEV (reference sequence). The CDR3 extends over 14 amino acids. The ends were cut back, 3 bases at V and 1 base at J, with 10 bases in the middle. CDR3 sequence (DNA): TGTGCCAGCAGTTTTCGAACAGGATCCTACGAGCAGTACTTC. Translation gives CASSFRTGSYEQYF.

This rearrangement joins TRBV20-1 to TRBJ1-5; D possibly corresponds to TRBD1 (5 bases). V lost 3 bases and J 0 bases, leaving 9 bases between the germline ends. The CDR3 sequence is 14 residues long. Germline CDR1 and CDR2: DFQATT and SNEGSKA (reference sequence). The CDR3 DNA reads TGCAGTGCTAGTGAAGGGGATAGCAATCAGCCCCAGCATTTT. Residues: CSASEGDSNQPQHF.

V is TRBV6-5 and J is TRBJ2-7; 9 positions match TRBD1. The CDR3 spans 15 residues. The junction had 8 bases not matched to a gene; V was cut back by 2 bases and J by 6 bases. CDR1 and CDR2 (germline): MNHEY, SVGAGI. The CDR3 sequence is CASSYVGQGISEQYF. CDR3 nucleotides: TGTGCCAGCAGTTACGTTGGACAGGGGATAAGCGAGCAGTACTTC.

J is TRBJ2-7 and V is TRBV10-3; 8 nucleotides align to TRBD2. Germline V gives CDR1 ENHRY, CDR2 SYGVKD. With 7 bases clipped from V and 1 base from J, the junction kept 6 bases outside the gene matches. The CDR3 contains 14 residues. CDR3 sequence reads: CAITARGDSYEQYF. As DNA, the CDR3 is TGTGCCATCACGGCGCGGGGGGATTCCTACGAGCAGTACTTC.

The rearrangement joins TRBV7-9 to TRBJ1-1; TRBD1 might be the D (5 bases). The CDR3 contains 17 residues. CDR1 and CDR2 (germline): SEHNR, FQNEAQ (reference sequence). The V and J ends lost 5 bases and 1 base respectively, with 20 bases between them. The DNA for the CDR3 is TGTGCCAGCAGCCCCCGCGGGGCCTTGATGGGGAACACTGAAGCTTTCTTT. Its translation: CASSPRGALMGNTEAFF.

In its sample, this clone was seen a few times. The rearrangement links TRBV6-1 to TRBJ1-2, with D uncertain. V was trimmed by 3 bases and J by 5 bases, leaving 10 bases between them. Germline V CDR1 and CDR2: MNHNS, SASEGT. The CDR3 is 13 residues long. In DNA form, the CDR3 reads TGTGCCAGCAGTGAGGGTCGCGGGTATGGCTACACCTTC. Protein product: CASSEGRGYGYTF.

The CDR3 is CAWSVARGEAFF. The CDR3 nucleotides read TGTGCCTGGAGTGTAGCCAGGGGTGAAGCTTTCTTT. This sequence joins TRBV30 and TRBJ1-1; perhaps TRBD1 as D (6 bases). Germline-derived CDR1 and CDR2 are GTSNPN and SVGIG (reference sequence). V was cut by 0 bases and J by 7 bases, with 9 bases left in between. CDR3 size: 12 residues. Looking up the rest from reference TRBV30 and TRBJ1-1 gives the full variable domain: SQTIHQWPATLVQPVGSPLSLECTVEGTSNPNLYWYRQAAGRGLQLLFYSVGIGQISSEVPQNLSASRPQDRQFILSSKKLLLSDSGFYLCAWSVARGEAFFGQGTRLTVV.

This clone was counted between two and nine times. The chain employs TRBV13 and TRBJ1-2, with 11 bases aligning to TRBD1. Germline V gene lookup returns CDR1 PRHDT and CDR2 FYEKMQ (reference sequence). Trimming removed 5 bases from V and 5 bases from J; junction bases left unmatched: 4. CDR3 length: 14 residues. CDR3 nucleotides: TGTGCCAGCAGCACCGGGACAGGGGGATATGGCTACACCTTC. Amino acid sequence: CASSTGTGGYGYTF.

The rearrangement uses TRBV2 and TRBJ2-3, with D tentatively TRBD1 (6 bases). Germline V gives CDR1 SNHLY, CDR2 FYNNEI. The CDR3 has 14 residues. Deletions cut 3 bases from V and 6 bases from J, with 13 bases between. CDR3 amino acids: CASSDRGGGDTQYF. CDR3 nucleotide sequence: TGTGCCAGCAGTGACAGGGGCGGCGGGGATACGCAGTATTTT.

The V gene is TRBV9, the J gene TRBJ2-3; 7 nucleotides agree with TRBD2. Germline CDR1 is SGDLS and CDR2 is YYNGEE. V lost 0 bases, J lost 3 bases, and 10 bases stayed unmatched. The CDR3 is made up of 17 amino acids. For the CDR3, the DNA is TGTGCCAGCAGCGTAGATCCTAGCGGAAGCCTAACAGATACGCAGTATTTT. Protein: CASSVDPSGSLTDTQYF.

CDR3 amino acids: CASSVDRIGNQPQHF. The CDR3 region has the DNA TGTGCCAGCAGCGTAGATAGAATCGGCAATCAGCCCCAGCATTTT. The chain uses TRBV9 and TRBJ1-5; D remains unclear. CDR1 and CDR2 from the germline V gene are SGDLS and YYNGEE. CDR3 length equals 15 residues. Trimming took 0 bases from V and 2 from J, leaving 9 bases between them.

This chain links TRBV10-3 with TRBJ2-3; possible D gene TRBD2, 7 bases. Deletions cut 10 bases from V and 2 bases from J, with 13 bases between. CDR1 and CDR2 (germline): ENHRY, SYGVKD. The length of the CDR3 is 13 residues. The CDR3 nucleotides are TGTGCCAGCGCGGGGGCCGACACAGATACGCAGTATTTT. Protein product: CASAGADTDTQYF.

V usage is TRBV11-2 and J usage is TRBJ1-3, with D perhaps matching TRBD1 (5 bases). This CDR3 has 14 amino acids. The V gene's germline CDR1 is SGHAT and CDR2 FQNNGV. V lost 3 bases to trimming and J lost 4 bases, with 10 bases between them. CDR3 amino acids: CASSFGGTGNTIYF. The CDR3, as DNA: TGTGCCAGCAGCTTCGGAGGGACCGGAAACACCATATATTTT.

J is TRBJ2-3 and V is TRBV7-3; no firm D call. The CDR3 consists of 13 residues. The germline V gene encodes CDR1 SGHTA and CDR2 FQGTGA. V lost 2 bases and J lost 3, with 6 bases in between. The CDR3 is CASSLFLTDTQYF. The CDR3 DNA sequence: TGTGCCAGCAGCTTATTCCTTACAGATACGCAGTATTTT.

The chain employs TRBV24-1 and TRBJ2-1, with 8 bases fitting TRBD2. Germline V gene data show CDR1 as KGHDR and CDR2 as SFDVKD. Trimming took 7 bases from V and 3 from J; bases not matched to a gene: 13. This CDR3 contains 17 residues. This CDR3 is CATSPRGGRPNYNEQFF. CDR3 nucleotides: TGTGCCACCAGCCCCCGGGGGGGGAGGCCCAACTACAATGAGCAGTTCTTC.